Listed below are T cell receptor beta chains from one sample, sequenced in a study of OX40 agonist ivuxolimab in advanced cancers. Assay used: immunoSEQ multiplex PCR; TCRdb lists only in-frame clones, some missing. The table records about 21,000 clones, about 80% of them present only once. The input for sequencing was CD4+ or CD8+ T cells sorted from blood, taken in a trial of the OX40 agonist ivuxolimab. The receptors originated from an adult with an advanced solid tumor such as melanoma, head and neck, liver or kidney cancer. The CDR3 runs from the conserved cysteine through the conserved F or W. D genes are given only for firm matches. Clone size is not always given. Where it is, it says once, few, many or a class for expanded clones.

j_call	v_call	clone_size	d_call	cdr3_aa	cdr3_nt
TRBJ1-6	TRBV28	.	TRBD1	CASSPTGDNSPLHF	TGTGCCAGCAGCCCCACAGGGGATAATTCACCCCTCCACTTT
TRBJ2-7	TRBV27	.	TRBD2	CASSFRGGEQYF	TGTGCCAGCAGTTTCCGGGGGGGAGAACAGTACTTC
TRBJ2-5	TRBV5-5	.	TRBD2	CASSSPSTSGRAETQYF	TGTGCCAGCAGCTCTCCCTCGACTAGCGGGAGGGCAGAGACCCAGTACTTC
TRBJ1-3	TRBV7-9	.	.	CASSLVQASSGNTIYF	TGTGCCAGCAGCTTAGTGCAGGCGTCCTCTGGAAACACCATATATTTT
TRBJ2-1	TRBV28	.	.	CASSLGRFEQFF	TGTGCCAGCAGCCTAGGGCGGTTTGAGCAGTTCTTC
TRBJ2-5	TRBV6-5	.	TRBD2	CASSSPGGAQETQYF	TGTGCCAGCAGTTCGCCCGGGGGGGCACAAGAGACCCAGTACTTC
TRBJ1-2	TRBV27	.	TRBD1	CASSPTRTGGVRDGYTF	TGTGCCAGCAGTCCAACTCGGACAGGGGGAGTTAGAGATGGCTACACCTTC
TRBJ2-2	TRBV7-9	.	TRBD1	CASSPGTGFTGELFF	TGTGCCAGCAGCCCCGGGACAGGATTCACCGGGGAGCTGTTTTTT
TRBJ2-1	TRBV27	.	TRBD2	CASSATGTSGPKWNEQFF	TGTGCCAGCAGTGCTACCGGGACTAGCGGGCCAAAGTGGAATGAGCAGTTCTTC
TRBJ1-5	TRBV6-1	.	.	CASSEGYVQPQHF	TGTGCCAGCAGTGAAGGGTACGTTCAGCCCCAGCATTTT
TRBJ1-6	TRBV15	.	TRBD1	CATSQTGVSSPLHF	TGTGCCACCAGCCAGACAGGGGTTTCATCACCCCTCCACTTT
TRBJ2-1	TRBV10-3	.	.	CAITPRGNVDEQFF	TGTGCCATCACCCCCAGGGGCAACGTGGATGAGCAGTTCTTC
TRBJ1-5	TRBV7-9	.	.	CASSLEHQPQHF	TGTGCCAGCAGCTTAGAACATCAGCCCCAGCATTTT
TRBJ2-1	TRBV7-8	.	.	CASSLAGAYNEQFF	TGTGCCAGCAGCTTAGCGGGAGCGTACAATGAGCAGTTCTTC
TRBJ1-2	TRBV5-7	once	.	CASSLGQGFYGYTF	TGTGCCAGCAGCTTGGGTCAGGGTTTCTATGGCTACACCTTC
TRBJ2-3	TRBV30	.	TRBD2	CAWSTSASTDTQYF	TGTGCCTGGAGTACTAGCGCTAGCACAGATACGCAGTATTTT
TRBJ2-3	TRBV27	once	.	CASSLSRGHTQYF	TGTGCCAGCAGTTTATCCAGGGGACATACGCAGTATTTT
TRBJ1-4	TRBV5-6	few	TRBD1	CASSLAGTEFTNEKLFF	TGTGCCAGCAGCTTGGCCGGGACAGAATTCACTAATGAAAAACTGTTTTTT
TRBJ1-2	TRBV11-2	.	.	CASSHGQPYGYTF	TGTGCCAGCAGCCACGGACAGCCATATGGCTACACCTTC
TRBJ2-4	TRBV4-2	.	.	CASSQGQNLAGTGQGDIQYF	TGTGCCAGCAGCCAAGGGCAGAATCTGGCCGGGACTGGCCAGGGGGACATTCAGTACTTC
TRBJ1-1	TRBV9	.	.	CASSPGGDTEAFF	TGTGCCAGCAGCCCGGGGGGCGACACTGAAGCTTTCTTT
TRBJ1-2	TRBV27	few	.	CASNGGEGYTF	TGTGCCAGCAACGGAGGTGAGGGCTACACCTTC
TRBJ1-5	TRBV6-5	.	.	CASSYSKTGNQPQHF	TGTGCCAGCAGTTACTCGAAAACAGGAAATCAGCCCCAGCATTTT